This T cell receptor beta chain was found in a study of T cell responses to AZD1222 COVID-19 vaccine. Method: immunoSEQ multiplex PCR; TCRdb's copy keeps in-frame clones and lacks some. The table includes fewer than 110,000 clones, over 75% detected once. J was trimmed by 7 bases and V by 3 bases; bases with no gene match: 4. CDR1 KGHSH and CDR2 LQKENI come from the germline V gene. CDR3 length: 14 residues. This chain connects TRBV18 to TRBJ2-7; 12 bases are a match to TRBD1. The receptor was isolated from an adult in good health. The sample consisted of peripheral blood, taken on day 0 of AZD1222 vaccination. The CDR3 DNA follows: TGTGCCAGCTCACCGGGGACAGGGGGCGAGGAGCAGTACTTC. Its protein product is CASSPGTGGEEQYF.